Listed here is a single T cell receptor (beta chain). These data come from a study of blood T cell repertoires in COVID-19. The CDR3 contains 15 residues. V lost 1 base and J 7 bases, leaving 14 bases between the germline ends. CDR1 and CDR2 (germline): SNHLY, FYNNEI. Some clones are missing from TCRdb's copy, which holds only in-frame ones; the method was immunoSEQ multiplex PCR. Of about 240,000 clones listed, approximately 78% are singletons. The receptor comes from an older woman with active or convalescent COVID-19. The rearrangement links TRBV2 to TRBJ1-5; maybe TRBD1 (6 bases). The specimen was peripheral blood. The CDR3 here is CASSEEAGARQPQHF. The CDR3 DNA is TGTGCCAGCAGTGAAGAGGCAGGGGCGAGACAGCCCCAGCATTTT. Full variable domain (outside the CDR3, taken from reference TRBV2 and TRBJ1-5): EPEVTQTPSHQVTQMGQEVILRCVPISNHLYFYWYRQILGQKVEFLVSFYNNEISEKSEIFDDQFSVERPDGSNFTLKIRSTKLEDSAMYFCASSEEAGARQPQHFGDGTRLSIL.